Below are 4 T cell receptor beta chains sequenced from a single sample in a study of T cell responses to AZD1222 COVID-19 vaccine. Using immunoSEQ multiplex PCR, the repertoire was profiled, and TCRdb retains in-frame clones only, with some absent. The sample lists 65,000 to 85,000 clones, 80% to 90% occurring once. The sequences come from peripheral blood, collected on day 0 of AZD1222 vaccination. These TCRs come from an adult in good health.

This chain joins TRBV7-3 and TRBJ1-2, with unresolved D. There are 16 residues in the CDR3. Trimming took 4 bases from V and 5 from J, leaving 20 bases between them. Looked up from germline, CDR1 is SGHTA and CDR2 is FQGTGA. The chain's CDR3 is CASSSQDGGLGYGYTF. Here the CDR3 DNA reads TGTGCCAGCAGCTCACAAGACGGTGGGCTGGGGTATGGCTACACCTTC.

The rearrangement uses TRBV6-2 or TRBV6-3 and TRBJ2-4; D is perhaps TRBD1 (6 bases). V dropped 2 bases and J dropped 6 bases, with 11 bases sitting between them. Germline CDR1 is MNHEY and CDR2 is SVGEGT. CDR3 length: 14 residues. CDR3 bases: TGTGCCAGCAGTTACGGGGGCAACCTAAACATTCAGTACTTC. Its protein product is CASSYGGNLNIQYF.

V usage is TRBV7-9 and J usage is TRBJ2-2, with a tentative D call TRBD1 (5 bases). Germline-derived CDR1 and CDR2 are SEHNR and FQNEAQ (reference sequence). The CDR3 runs 15 residues. V lost 5 bases, J lost 8 bases, and 18 bases lay in between. CDR3 bases: TGTGCCAGCAGCCCTCCCGTTGGACAATCGGGGGAGCTGTTTTTT. It codes for CASSPPVGQSGELFF.

V gene TRBV7-3 combines with J gene TRBJ2-3; 7 bases align to TRBD2. Germline CDR1 and CDR2: SGHTA and FQGTGA. This CDR3 is 17 amino acids long. With 5 bases clipped from V and 2 bases from J, the junction kept 13 bases outside the gene matches. In DNA, the CDR3 is TGTGCCAGCAGCCGCCGATCCGCGGGGGTACTCACAGATACGCAGTATTTT. Amino acids: CASSRRSAGVLTDTQYF.